A single sample gave rise to the 32 T cell receptor beta chains below, sequenced in a study of T cell clonality in common variable immunodeficiency. Here immunoSEQ multiplex PCR was the method, and the copy in TCRdb shows in-frame clones only, minus some. The specimen gives roughly 70,000 clones without singletons; the ten biggest hold around 1.7%. Source material: peripheral blood mononuclear cells. The source of these receptors is a person aged 18 to 75 in good health.

The table lists this clone with many counts. Sequencing ends 3 residues short of the CDR3 end; the germline J gene provides the rest. The rearrangement uses TRBV28 and TRBJ2-2; possibly TRBD2 for D (6 bases). In germline, CDR1 is MDHEN, CDR2 SYDVKM. The CDR3 totals 13 residues. The V and J ends lost 6 bases and 9 bases respectively, with 14 bases between them. The covered CDR3 bases are TGTGCCAGCAGCCTGACTAGTTATAGGGAG. It encodes CASSLTSYRE. The full CDR3 reads CASSLTSYRELFF.

This clone showed up many times. Coverage ceases 3 residues before the CDR3 finishes, and the germline J gene fills in the end. The chain employs TRBV19 and TRBJ2-1; TRBD1 is a possible D gene (6 bases). The germline V gene has CDR1 LNHDA and CDR2 SQIVND (reference sequence). CDR3 length equals 13 residues. V lost 9 bases, J lost 2 bases, and 11 bases lay in between. The CDR3 reads CASRTDAYNEQFF. The sequenced CDR3 bases are TGTGCCAGCAGGACAGATGCCTACAATGAG.

This clone was recorded many times. The read gets to within 3 residues of the CDR3 end, and the germline J gene fills in the rest. This chain links TRBV6-4 with TRBJ2-1; 10 nucleotides agree with TRBD2. The CDR3 is made up of 14 amino acids. Germline trimming cut 7 bases from V and 3 bases from J; bases unmatched to any gene: 3. Per the germline V gene, CDR1 is MRHNA and CDR2 is SNTAGT. The part of the CDR3 DNA that was read is TGTGCCAGCAAGGTAGCGGGAGGCTACAATGAG. This codes for CASKVAGGYNE. The whole CDR3 is CASKVAGGYNEQFF.

This clone was seen at least ten times. The observed sequence ends 3 residues before the CDR3 terminus, with the missing tail filled in from the germline J gene. The rearrangement links TRBV28 to TRBJ2-1; 7 positions agree with TRBD2. The CDR3 is made up of 14 amino acids. V lost 3 bases and J lost 6; bases outside the gene matches: 5. Germline-derived CDR1 and CDR2 are MDHEN and SYDVKM. The CDR3 sequence: CASSFGGRGNEQFF. The DNA read from the CDR3 is TGTGCCAGCAGTTTTGGCGGGAGAGGCAATGAG.

This clone occurred many times. The observed sequence ends 3 residues before the CDR3 terminus, with the missing tail filled in from the germline J gene. This chain connects TRBV5-4 to TRBJ2-5; D unclear. Per germline, CDR1 SGHNT and CDR2 YYREEE (reference sequence). The CDR3 spans 14 residues. Trimming shortened V by 0 bases and J by 1 base, and 7 bases separated the two germline ends. The CDR3 sequence: CASSLGPSQETQYF. The sequenced CDR3 bases are TGTGCCAGCAGCTTGGGGCCCTCCCAAGAGACC.

This clone was observed many times. The read gets to within 3 residues of the CDR3 end, and the germline J gene fills in the rest. The chain joins TRBV7-6 to TRBJ2-3; the D gene is possibly TRBD1 (5 bases). The CDR3 length is 15 residues. Germline V gives CDR1 SGHVS, CDR2 FNYEAQ. Trimming shortened V by 5 bases and J by 5 bases, and 17 bases separated the two germline ends. The CDR3 sequence: CASSKEVRVVDTQYF. The sequenced CDR3 bases are TGTGCCAGCAGCAAAGAGGTCAGGGTTGTAGATACG.

This clone was picked up many times. Read data end 3 residues before the CDR3 end; the end is taken from the germline J gene. The chain recombines TRBV18 with TRBJ2-5, with D unclear. The germline V and J ends were trimmed by 4 bases and 2 bases, with 11 bases remaining between them. The germline CDR1 and CDR2 sequences are KGHSH and LQKENI. This CDR3 region has 14 residues. The CDR3 DNA, read in part, is TGTGCCAGCTCACTAGGATCCAGGCAAGAGACC. Protein product: CASSLGSRQET. The full-length CDR3 reads as CASSLGSRQETQYF.

There are many counts of this clone. This CDR3 is CASPHGTRPYSGELFF. The covered CDR3 bases are TGTGCCAGTCCTCACGGGACTAGACCCTATAGCGGGGAG. The chain links TRBV19 to TRBJ2-2; 8 bases align to TRBD2. The CDR3 end is not reached by the read, which stops 3 residues before it; the germline J gene fills it in. The germline gives CDR1 LNHDA, CDR2 SQIVND (reference sequence). Germline trimming cut 8 bases from V and 7 bases from J; bases unmatched to any gene: 15. The CDR3 contains 16 residues.

This clone was seen ten or more times. The read terminates 3 residues ahead of where the CDR3 ends, so the germline J gene completes it. The chain links TRBV20-1 to TRBJ2-7; 7 nucleotides align to TRBD2. The CDR3 length is 13 residues. V trimming: 3 bases; J trimming: 3 bases; junction bases outside the gene matches: 5. Germline CDR1 is DFQATT and CDR2 is SNEGSKA (reference sequence). CDR3 DNA, as far as it was read: TGCAGTGCTAGTATAAGGGACTACTACGAG. Its protein product is CSASIRDYYE. The entire CDR3 reads CSASIRDYYEQYF.

This clone showed up just a few times. The read gets to within 3 residues of the CDR3 end, and the germline J gene fills in the rest. The V call is TRBV20-1, the J call TRBJ2-5; perhaps TRBD1 as D (6 bases). Per the germline V gene, CDR1 is DFQATT and CDR2 is SNEGSKA (reference sequence). The CDR3 runs 11 residues. Here the CDR3 reads CTGQFAETQYF. The sequenced CDR3 bases are TGCACAGGACAGTTTGCGGAGACC.

This clone was detected many times. From the germline J gene comes the end of the CDR3, since the read stops 3 residues before it. The V gene is TRBV18, the J gene TRBJ2-1; D not certain. Germline V CDR1 and CDR2: KGHSH, LQKENI. Trimming pared 0 bases from V and 4 bases from J, leaving 7 bases between. CDR3 length: 14 residues. The sequenced part of the CDR3 DNA is TGTGCCAGCTCACCACCGCAGGTTTACAATGAG. Protein product: CASSPPQVYNE. The whole CDR3 region reads CASSPPQVYNEQFF.

There are many counts of this clone. The read comes to an end 3 residues before the CDR3 does, leaving the germline J gene to fill in the end. This sequence joins TRBV20-1 and TRBJ1-5; D might be TRBD1 (5 bases). CDR1 and CDR2 (germline): DFQATT, SNEGSKA (reference sequence). CDR3 length equals 15 residues. With 6 bases removed from V and 3 bases from J, the gap between germline ends came to 18 bases. CDR3 bases read: TGCAGTGCCACAAGAGAGCGACAGCTCAATCAGCCC. Protein product: CSATRERQLNQP. The full CDR3 sequence reads CSATRERQLNQPQHF.

Ten or more counts support this clone. Read sequence stops 3 residues before the CDR3 end, and the germline J gene provides the missing end. V and J are TRBV5-1 and TRBJ2-5, with TRBD2 as a possible D gene (6 bases). The CDR3 contains 15 residues. Trimming shortened V by 0 bases and J by 1 base, and 10 bases separated the two germline ends. From germline, CDR1 is SGHRS and CDR2 YFSETQ. The CDR3 loop is CASSLEAGLQETQYF. The sequenced CDR3 bases are TGCGCCAGCAGCTTGGAGGCGGGGCTCCAAGAGACC. Full variable domain (missing parts from reference TRBV5-1 and TRBJ2-5): KAGVTQTPRYLIKTRGQQVTLSCSPISGHRSVSWYQQTPGQGLQFLFEYFSETQRNKGNFPGRFSGRQFSNSRSEMNVSTLELGDSALYLCASSLEAGLQETQYFGPGTRLLVL.

Many counts were recorded for this clone. The read terminates 3 residues before the CDR3 end, so the remaining end is supplied by the germline J gene. The chain links TRBV29-1 to TRBJ2-5; a possible D gene is TRBD2 (5 bases). Germline values: CDR1 SQVTM, CDR2 ANQGSEA. V was trimmed by 6 bases and J by 0 bases, leaving 11 bases between them. The CDR3 is 13 amino acids. The chain's CDR3 is CSVLGGYQETQYF. The sequenced part of the CDR3 DNA is TGCAGCGTCCTTGGCGGGTACCAAGAGACC.

There are many counts of this clone. Read data end 3 residues before the CDR3 end; the end is taken from the germline J gene. The J gene is TRBJ2-7, the V gene TRBV11-2; 10 bases align to TRBD1. CDR3 length: 15 amino acids. With 1 base clipped from V and 5 bases from J, the junction kept 5 bases outside the gene matches. Germline assignment: CDR1 SGHAT and CDR2 FQNNGV. The DNA read from the CDR3 is TGTGCCAGCAGCTTAGTAAGGGACAGGGGCCACGAG. Protein sequence: CASSLVRDRGHE. The CDR3, in full, reads CASSLVRDRGHEQYF.

This clone has a count of ten or more. The read ends 3 residues shy of where the CDR3 ends; the end is completed using the germline J gene. The rearrangement uses TRBV5-1 and TRBJ2-2, with D perhaps TRBD1 (6 bases). V lost 0 bases and J lost 7, with 10 bases in between. CDR1 and CDR2 from the germline V gene are SGHRS and YFSETQ. This CDR3 comprises 14 residues. The CDR3 region is CASSLVQGNGELFF. CDR3 DNA, as far as it was read: TGCGCCAGCAGCTTGGTTCAGGGGAACGGGGAG.

This clone was seen repeatedly, ten times or more. The read halts 3 residues ahead of the CDR3 end, with the missing end drawn from the germline J gene. The rearrangement joins TRBV2 to TRBJ2-7, with a tentative D call TRBD2 (6 bases). The CDR3 has 15 residues. Deletions cut 6 bases from V and 2 bases from J, with 17 bases between. Germline CDR1 SNHLY, CDR2 FYNNEI. CDR3 residues: CASSPWRGLTYEQYF. CDR3 DNA, as far as it was read: TGTGCCAGCAGCCCCTGGAGGGGACTTACCTACGAG.

This clone occurred many times. The read falls 3 residues short of the CDR3 end, and the missing part is taken from the germline J gene. The V gene is TRBV20-1, the J gene TRBJ2-1; 9 nucleotides agree with TRBD2. V lost 6 bases, J lost 8 bases, and 14 bases stayed unmatched. Looked up from germline, CDR1 is DFQATT and CDR2 is SNEGSKA (reference sequence). The CDR3 contains 15 residues. Incomplete CDR3 DNA: TGCAGTGCCCCCTCTAGCCGGCTAGCGGGACATGAG. Amino acids: CSAPSSRLAGHE. The whole CDR3 protein reads CSAPSSRLAGHEQFF.

Many counts were recorded for this clone. The DNA ends 3 residues before the CDR3 does, and the rest of the CDR3 is filled in from the germline J gene. The V call is TRBV28, the J call TRBJ1-1, with unresolved D. V lost 4 bases and J lost 1, with 10 bases in between. CDR3 length: 14 amino acids. Germline values: CDR1 MDHEN, CDR2 SYDVKM. The DNA read from the CDR3 is TGTGCCAGCAGTTCTCTAGTTTGGAACACTGAA. It encodes CASSSLVWNTE. The entire CDR3 is CASSSLVWNTEAFF.

In its sample, this clone was seen many times. The covered CDR3 bases are TGTGCCAGCAGCCCTGGGACAGGGATCAACGAG. Translation gives CASSPGTGINE. The whole CDR3 sequence is CASSPGTGINEQYF. This chain links TRBV7-6 with TRBJ2-7, with 9 positions matching TRBD1. The read ends 3 residues before the CDR3 terminus; that terminus is restored from the germline J gene. Looked up from germline, CDR1 is SGHVS and CDR2 is FNYEAQ. Trimming removed 5 bases from V and 5 bases from J; junction bases left unmatched: 7. This CDR3 contains 14 residues.

At least ten counts were recorded for this clone. The CDR3 goes on 3 residues after the read ends, and that part is filled in from the germline J gene. The chain carries TRBV6-1 and TRBJ1-4, with D tentatively TRBD1 (5 bases). CDR1 is MNHNS, CDR2 SASEGT, per germline. This CDR3 contains 13 residues. The germline V and J ends were trimmed by 2 bases and 6 bases, with 7 bases remaining between them. The CDR3 DNA, read in part, is TGTGCCAGCAGTGAACTAGGGGATGAAAAA. Protein sequence: CASSELGDEK. The full CDR3 sequence reads CASSELGDEKLFF.

This clone has ten or more counts. Read coverage stops 3 residues before the CDR3 terminus; the germline J gene supplies the remainder. This rearrangement joins TRBV4-1 to TRBJ1-1; maybe TRBD1 (5 bases). The V end lost 4 bases, the J end lost 1 base, and 13 bases lay between the germline ends. Per germline, CDR1 MGHRA and CDR2 YSYEKL. The CDR3 has 15 residues. The CDR3 protein is CASSPLGESNTEAFF. The covered CDR3 bases are TGCGCCAGCAGCCCATTAGGGGAATCGAACACTGAA.

This clone has a count of ten or more. This chain's CDR3 is CASSRAGGQYNEQFF. CDR3 DNA, as far as it was read: TGTGCCAGTAGTAGGGCAGGGGGCCAATACAATGAG. The gene calls are TRBV19 and TRBJ2-1; 8 positions agree with TRBD1. Sequencing ends 3 residues short of the CDR3 end; the germline J gene provides the rest. The CDR3 loop spans 15 amino acids. Germline CDR1 reads LNHDA; CDR2 reads SQIVND (reference sequence). V lost 4 bases and J lost 4; bases outside the gene matches: 6. The full variable domain, with the rest looked up from reference TRBV19 and TRBJ2-1, is DGGITQSPKYLFRKEGQNVTLSCEQNLNHDAMYWYRQDPGQGLRLIYYSQIVNDFQKGDIAEGYSVSREKKESFPLTVTSAQKNPTAFYLCASSRAGGQYNEQFFGPGTRLTVL.

This clone was observed many times. The sequenced fragment ends 3 residues before the CDR3 boundary, so the rest is inferred from the germline J gene. The V call is TRBV18, the J call TRBJ2-6, with D possibly TRBD1 on 6 matching bases. The V end lost 5 bases, the J end lost 0 bases, and 17 bases lay between the germline ends. CDR1 is KGHSH, CDR2 LQKENI, per germline. The CDR3 loop spans 18 amino acids. The CDR3 bases that were read are TGTGCCAGCTCATCTATAGGGACACCCTCCTCTGGGGCCAACGTC. Protein: CASSSIGTPSSGANV. The entire CDR3 sequence reads CASSSIGTPSSGANVLTF.

This clone appeared many times. Incomplete CDR3 DNA: TGTGCCACCAGTGACGCTGGGACAGGGGGCTTTGAGACC. Translation: CATSDAGTGGFET. The whole CDR3 sequence reads CATSDAGTGGFETQYF. The J gene is TRBJ2-5, the V gene TRBV24-1, with 12 bases lining up with TRBD1. The read gets to within 3 residues of the CDR3 end, and the germline J gene fills in the rest. Germline trimming cut 4 bases from V and 5 bases from J; bases unmatched to any gene: 7. CDR3 length: 16 amino acids. The germline V gene encodes CDR1 KGHDR and CDR2 SFDVKD.

This clone appeared a few times. The read terminates 3 residues before the CDR3 end, so the remaining end is supplied by the germline J gene. V is TRBV10-2 and J is TRBJ2-7; no reliable D call. The CDR3 runs to 15 residues. V dropped 3 bases and J dropped 0 bases, with 12 bases sitting between them. Germline-derived CDR1 and CDR2 are WSHSY and SAAADI. The CDR3 DNA, read in part, is TGCGCCAGCAGTGAAGGCCTGTCTTACTCCTACGAG. It codes for CASSEGLSYSYE. The entire CDR3 reads CASSEGLSYSYEQYF.

This clone was detected a few times. Read data end 3 residues before the CDR3 end; the end is taken from the germline J gene. The chain combines TRBV19 with TRBJ1-1; perhaps TRBD1 as D (6 bases). In germline, CDR1 is LNHDA, CDR2 SQIVND (reference sequence). The CDR3 covers 14 residues. The sequenced CDR3 bases are TGTGCCAGTAGCCCGCCAGGGGCTAATGAAAAA. Translation: CASSPPGANEK. The whole CDR3 region reads CASSPPGANEKAFF.

In this sample, this clone turned up a few times. The sequenced fragment ends 3 residues before the CDR3 boundary, so the rest is inferred from the germline J gene. The chain carries TRBV7-8 and TRBJ2-1; 8 nucleotides line up with TRBD2. The CDR3 loop spans 13 amino acids. The germline V gene encodes CDR1 SGHVS and CDR2 FQNEAQ. Germline trimming cut 7 bases from V and 2 bases from J; bases unmatched to any gene: 1. CDR3: CASIAGPYNEQFF. The sequenced part of the CDR3 DNA is TGTGCCAGCATAGCGGGGCCCTACAATGAG.

This clone was recorded many times. The read finishes 3 residues shy of the CDR3 end, and the germline J gene is used to complete it. The rearrangement uses TRBV4-2 and TRBJ1-1; D possibly corresponds to TRBD1 (5 bases). CDR3 length: 17 residues. V lost 1 base and J 3 bases, leaving 18 bases between the germline ends. CDR1 is LGHNA, CDR2 YNFKEQ, per germline. Partial CDR3 DNA: TGTGCCAGCAGCCAAGCCCAGGGTTTTGATGGGGACACTGAA. Protein product: CASSQAQGFDGDTE. The whole CDR3 protein reads CASSQAQGFDGDTEAFF.

Of note for this clone: With the read ending 3 residues before the CDR3 end, the germline J gene is used to fill in that end. V usage is TRBV10-2 and J usage is TRBJ1-2; 9 bases are a match to TRBD1. Germline V lookup: CDR1 WSHSY, CDR2 SAAADI. The CDR3 runs 15 residues. Incomplete CDR3 DNA: TGCGCCAGCAGTGAAGTGCGACAGGGGGTTCGAGGC. This codes for CASSEVRQGVRG. The whole CDR3 protein reads CASSEVRQGVRGYTF.

This clone came up many times. The read ends 3 residues before the CDR3 terminus; that terminus is restored from the germline J gene. The V call is TRBV14, the J call TRBJ1-2; D perhaps matches TRBD1 (6 bases). CDR1 is SGHDN, CDR2 FVKESK, per germline. V was shortened by 3 bases and J by 4 bases, with 21 bases between the two germline ends. The CDR3 totals 17 residues. The covered CDR3 bases are TGTGCCAGCAGCCACGGTGGACAGACGAGAGGCTTCTATGGC. It yields the protein CASSHGGQTRGFYG. The CDR3 in full is CASSHGGQTRGFYGYTF.

This clone has ten or more counts. The read ends 3 residues before the CDR3 terminus; that terminus is restored from the germline J gene. This chain uses TRBV6-1 with TRBJ2-7; D is ambiguous. Germline CDR1 MNHNS, CDR2 SASEGT. The ends were cut back, 1 base at V and 0 bases at J, with 13 bases in the middle. The CDR3 runs 16 residues. The CDR3 is CASSEGWSRSSYEQYF. Partial CDR3 DNA: TGTGCCAGCAGTGAAGGGTGGTCTAGAAGCTCCTACGAG.